This T cell receptor (beta chain) was documented in a study of blood T cells in healthy people across ages (dated by TCRdb to between 2014 and 2016). Study-wide context: In model experiments, template switching captured roughly one uniquely barcoded TCR beta cDNA molecule for every two T cells. Age-related changes in TCR beta repertoire diversity were measured in the study by deep sequencing normalized with unique cDNA molecular identifiers. To avoid experimental bias, donors of different ages were spread randomly across the sequencing lanes. Two additional independent replicas of 1 million unique cDNA reads from the same blood draw were analyzed for two donors (one aged 18 to 30 and one aged 80 or older). Four age groups were formed from the donors: young (average roughly 15 years), middle-aged (around 37), aged (approximately 60) and long-lived (about 80).

Findings and caveats that apply to the study as a whole: Estimates of total diversity from one million sequenced T cells were regarded as lower bounds and underestimates. Compared with the aged group, the long-lived group had more naive CD4+ T cells, fewer expanded clones and increased TCR diversity, a pattern suggesting age selection. The percentage of naive T cells measured by flow cytometry correlated strongly with observed TCR beta diversity. Since profiling was done on bulk unsorted PBMCs, naive and antigen-experienced compartments could not be conclusively compared. The CMV infection status of donors was not known, potentially confounding age-related changes in expanded clonotypes. As age increased, observed TCR beta diversity per million T cells dropped in a roughly linear way, and a significant reduction was already evident by age about 40.

To prepare the library, 5' RACE was applied. Sequencing relied on an Illumina HiSeq 2500. A second PCR of roughly 6 to 12 cycles was performed with a sample-barcoded 5' primer and a J-beta primer mix. A template-switch 5' adaptor carrying 12 random nucleotides introduced a unique molecular identifier onto each TCR beta cDNA molecule. At least 2.5 million CDR3-containing paired-end reads were obtained from each sample. The Mint cDNA synthesis kit, primed by a TRBC-specific oligonucleotide, was used to synthesize first-strand cDNA from all RNA. After uracil-DNA glycosylase treatment, a first 18-cycle PCR used universal primers M1SS and BC2_uni_R on all cDNA. Under the source paper's analysis protocol: For normalization, 1 million high-quality reads, each with a distinct molecular identifier, were randomly selected from each sample. Reads sharing molecular identifiers were discarded rather than binned into consensus sequences. MiTCR, run with a Q25 quality threshold and the strictest error-elimination algorithm, handled CDR3 identification, clonotype clustering and error correction. Lower-bound total TCR beta diversity was estimated with a nonparametric unseen species model using Euler transformation. The public sequencing data were trimmed at Q25 with fastp and processed into clonotypes with MiXCR by TCRdb, which kept only in-frame beta chains. Entries that share a CDR3 protein sequence are merged under the most common genes and DNA. TCRdb's processing, not the authors' own work, is the source of the V and J calls. The sample contains 790,000 or so distinct CDR3 sequences, 56% of them found a single time. Together, the top ten hold around a quarter of the sample.

As concerns this clonotype: Its antigen is unknown. The record has no base qualities; no much larger clone is one base away.

The donors were roughly 38 Caucasian individuals from Russia, aged 6 to 90 years, who were systemically healthy. Roughly 9 milliliters of peripheral blood were drawn from each donor into EDTA-treated Vacutainer tubes. Ficoll-Paque density-gradient centrifugation was used to isolate PBMCs, with at least 6.5 million per sample. Trizol reagent was used to extract total RNA from PBMCs, with at least 5 micrograms per sample. Naive CD45RAhigh/CD27high T cell percentages were measured by flow cytometry on a PBMC aliquot from every donor. The germline V gene provides CDR1 SQVTM and CDR2 ANQGSEA. V is clipped by 7 bases and J by 11 bases, and the sequence between their germline boundaries is 20 bases long. The CDR3 goes from the cysteine to the phenylalanine over 12 residues. This entry keeps only the CDR3 DNA: 36 bases, framed from base 1.

Sequencing was carried out using blood. This receptor was identified in a man between 35 and 55 years old in good health. The rearrangement joined TRBV29-1 to TRBJ2-5, and the D gene may be TRBD1, 5 bases matching. This receptor has the CDR3 CSARRVCNEQYF. The DNA sequence is given as TGCAGCGCACGCAGGGTCTGCAATGAGCAGTACTTC.